These 16 T cell receptor beta chains were all obtained from the same sample, sequenced in a study of graft-versus-host responses after intestinal transplantation. Their recognized antigens are unknown. The method was immunoSEQ multiplex PCR; TCRdb's version includes in-frame clones alone and lacks a portion of them. The sample has 85,000 to 95,000 clones; roughly 91% are singletons. This specimen was unstimulated CD8+ T cells sorted from spleen or lymph node cells, taken before intestinal transplant. The receptors derive from a human donor who received an intestinal transplant.

In this sample, this clone turned up a few times. This chain uses TRBV2 with TRBJ1-2; D not certain. This CDR3 has 15 amino acids. Germline assignment: CDR1 SNHLY and CDR2 FYNNEI. The V and J ends lost 8 bases and 6 bases respectively, with 22 bases between them. CDR3 nucleotides: TGTGCCAGCCTCAGCGGGGATGCCCCCCGGAATGGCTACACCTTC. Encoded protein: CASLSGDAPRNGYTF.

This clone has a handful of counts. The chain carries TRBV2 and TRBJ1-6, with TRBD1 identical over 8 bases. This CDR3 contains 16 residues. The germline V gene encodes CDR1 SNHLY and CDR2 FYNNEI. Germline trimming cut 5 bases from V and 8 bases from J; bases unmatched to any gene: 11. The CDR3 region has the DNA TGTGCCAGCAGTTTCTTAGACAGGGGAGGAGATTCACCCCTCCACTTT. Translated: CASSFLDRGGDSPLHF.

V gene TRBV29-1 combines with J gene TRBJ2-2; TRBD1 agrees at 9 bases. With 3 bases clipped from V and 4 bases from J, the junction kept 6 bases outside the gene matches. Germline V gene sequence: CDR1 SQVTM, CDR2 ANQGSEA. CDR3 size: 15 residues. CDR3 DNA: TGCAGCGTTGAGGGACAGGGTGGGGTCACCGGGGAGCTGTTTTTT. This translates into CSVEGQGGVTGELFF.

The rearrangement joins TRBV30 to TRBJ1-1; 8 bases match TRBD1. CDR3 length: 13 amino acids. Germline CDR1 GTSNPN, CDR2 SVGIG (reference sequence). With V trimmed by 5 bases and J by 2 bases, 4 bases remained unmatched. CDR3 region: CAWGTGINTEAFF. CDR3 nucleotide sequence: TGTGCCTGGGGGACAGGAATAAACACTGAAGCTTTCTTT.

The V gene is TRBV5-6, the J gene TRBJ2-7; D unresolved. Per germline, CDR1 SGHDT and CDR2 YYEEEE. The V end lost 0 bases, the J end lost 2 bases, and 12 bases lay between the germline ends. This CDR3 contains 15 residues. The CDR3 nucleotides are TGTGCCAGCAGCTTGGAATCAGAAGTCACCTACGAGCAGTACTTC. It codes for CASSLESEVTYEQYF.

This chain links TRBV5-1 with TRBJ2-7, with D maybe TRBD2 (6 bases). CDR1 and CDR2 (germline): SGHRS, YFSETQ. The CDR3 loop spans 14 amino acids. V shed 1 base and J shed 2 bases, with 10 bases lying between them. CDR3 amino acids: CASSLSSGTYEQYF. CDR3 nucleotide sequence: TGCGCCAGCAGCTTGAGTAGCGGCACCTACGAGCAGTACTTC. Based on the CDR3 plus reference TRBV5-1 and TRBJ2-7, the full variable domain is KAGVTQTPRYLIKTRGQQVTLSCSPISGHRSVSWYQQTPGQGLQFLFEYFSETQRNKGNFPGRFSGRQFSNSRSEMNVSTLELGDSALYLCASSLSSGTYEQYFGPGTRLTVT.

V gene TRBV4-3 combines with J gene TRBJ1-3, with D possibly matching TRBD1 (6 bases). The V and J ends lost 0 bases and 5 bases respectively, with 17 bases between them. The V gene's germline CDR1 is LGHNA and CDR2 YSLEER. The CDR3 consists of 17 residues. CDR3 region: CASSQDPPQGPRNTIYF. The CDR3 DNA reads TGCGCCAGCAGCCAAGACCCCCCCCAGGGGCCTAGAAACACCATATATTTT.

Concerning this clone itself: The sample has other DNA sequences that encode this CDR3 too. The J gene is TRBJ1-2, the V gene TRBV9; the D gene is possibly TRBD1 (6 bases). Deletions cut 3 bases from V and 2 bases from J, with 11 bases between. The CDR3 covers 14 residues. The germline V gene has CDR1 SGDLS and CDR2 YYNGEE. The CDR3 nucleotides are TGTGCCAGCAGCGCTCGGGACACCAACTATGGCTACACCTTC. Protein: CASSARDTNYGYTF.

The rearrangement uses TRBV13 and TRBJ2-1, with 11 bases matching TRBD1. The germline V gene encodes CDR1 PRHDT and CDR2 FYEKMQ (reference sequence). Unmatched junction bases numbered 6, after V lost 5 bases and J lost 9 bases. The CDR3 is 14 residues long. The CDR3: CASSQGQGVSEQFF. As DNA, the CDR3 is TGTGCCAGCAGCCAGGGACAGGGGGTTAGTGAGCAGTTCTTC. Together with reference TRBV13 and TRBJ2-1, the CDR3 gives the full variable domain: AAGVIQSPRHLIKEKRETATLKCYPIPRHDTVYWYQQGPGQDPQFLISFYEKMQSDKGSIPDRFSAQQFSDYHSELNMSSLELGDSALYFCASSQGQGVSEQFFGPGTRLTVL.

The chain combines TRBV7-9 with TRBJ1-4; 7 bases align to TRBD1. Germline lookup yields CDR1 SEHNR and CDR2 FQNEAQ (reference sequence). The CDR3 sequence is 15 residues long. The ends lost 1 base at V and 8 bases at J; junction bases unmatched: 7. In DNA form, the CDR3 reads TGTGCCAGCAGCTTAGTACAGGGGTCAGGAGAAAAACTGTTTTTT. This codes for CASSLVQGSGEKLFF.

The chain employs TRBV9 and TRBJ2-1; tentatively, D is TRBD2 (5 bases). Germline lookup yields CDR1 SGDLS and CDR2 YYNGEE. There are 18 residues in the CDR3. V lost 4 bases to trimming and J lost 0 bases, with 20 bases between them. The CDR3 sequence is CASSPGVGVETSYNEQFF. DNA of the CDR3: TGTGCCAGCAGCCCGGGTGTCGGGGTCGAAACCTCCTACAATGAGCAGTTCTTC.

The chain links TRBV13 to TRBJ1-1; 12 nucleotides match TRBD1. Looked up from germline, CDR1 is PRHDT and CDR2 is FYEKMQ (reference sequence). The junction had 6 bases not matched to a gene; V was cut back by 5 bases and J by 2 bases. The length of the CDR3 is 16 residues. The CDR3 loop is CASSERDRGPNTEAFF. The CDR3 DNA reads as TGTGCCAGCAGCGAGCGGGACAGGGGGCCCAACACTGAAGCTTTCTTT.

This clone turned up a few times. This chain connects TRBV7-9 to TRBJ2-3, with 8 bases matching TRBD1. The trim removed 8 bases at V and 4 bases at J, leaving 2 bases unmatched. This CDR3 spans 12 amino acids. The germline V gene encodes CDR1 SEHNR and CDR2 FQNEAQ (reference sequence). Here the CDR3 reads CASSGGPDTQYF. The CDR3 nucleotides are TGTGCCAGCTCAGGGGGCCCAGATACGCAGTATTTT.

This clone was counted a single time. The chain joins TRBV30 to TRBJ1-2; D is ambiguous. Germline V CDR1 and CDR2: GTSNPN, SVGIG (reference sequence). Trimming shortened V by 5 bases and J by 6 bases, and 7 bases separated the two germline ends. The CDR3 runs to 10 residues. CDR3 in DNA: TGTGCCTGGTACTTGGATGGCTACACCTTC. This translates into CAWYLDGYTF.

The rearrangement joins TRBV9 to TRBJ2-7; D may be TRBD2 (5 bases). The germline CDR1 and CDR2 sequences are SGDLS and YYNGEE. Between the trimmed V and J ends, which lost 4 bases and 2 bases, there was a span of 10 bases. The CDR3 sequence is 13 residues long. In DNA form, the CDR3 reads TGTGCCAGCAGCCCCGACGGGGCCTACGAGCAGTACTTC. Protein product: CASSPDGAYEQYF. The variable domain in full, with the rest retrieved from reference TRBV9 and TRBJ2-7, is DSGVTQTPKHLITATGQRVTLRCSPRSGDLSVYWYQQSLDQGLQFLIQYYNGEERAKGNILERFSAQQFPDLHSELNLSSLELGDSALYFCASSPDGAYEQYFGPGTRLTVT.

J is TRBJ2-2 and V is TRBV10-3; 10 nucleotides line up with TRBD1. Trimming cost V 4 bases and J 6 bases; bases outside gene matches: 20. The CDR3 has 20 residues. Germline CDR1 reads ENHRY; CDR2 reads SYGVKD. CDR3 coding DNA: TGTGCCATCAGTGGCTCGACAGGGGGCGAGAATACTCGAACCCCCGGGGAGCTGTTTTTT. It is translated as CAISGSTGGENTRTPGELFF.